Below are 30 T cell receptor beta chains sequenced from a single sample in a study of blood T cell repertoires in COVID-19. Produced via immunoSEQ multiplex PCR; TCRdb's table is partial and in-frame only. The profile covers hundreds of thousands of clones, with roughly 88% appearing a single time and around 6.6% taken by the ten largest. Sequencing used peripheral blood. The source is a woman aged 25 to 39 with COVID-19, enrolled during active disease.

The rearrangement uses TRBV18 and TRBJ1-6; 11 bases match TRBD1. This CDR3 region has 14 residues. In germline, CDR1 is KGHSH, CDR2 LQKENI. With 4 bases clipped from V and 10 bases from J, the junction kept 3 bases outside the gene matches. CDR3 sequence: CASSRRDRGSPLHF. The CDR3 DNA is TGTGCCAGCTCACGCCGGGACAGGGGGTCACCCCTCCACTTT.

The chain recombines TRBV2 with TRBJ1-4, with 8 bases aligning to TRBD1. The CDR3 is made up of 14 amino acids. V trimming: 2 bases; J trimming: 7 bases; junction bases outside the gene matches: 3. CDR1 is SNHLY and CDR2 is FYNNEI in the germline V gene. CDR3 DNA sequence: TGTGCCAGCAGTGAACAGGGGGCCCGTGAAAAACTGTTTTTT. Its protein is CASSEQGAREKLFF.

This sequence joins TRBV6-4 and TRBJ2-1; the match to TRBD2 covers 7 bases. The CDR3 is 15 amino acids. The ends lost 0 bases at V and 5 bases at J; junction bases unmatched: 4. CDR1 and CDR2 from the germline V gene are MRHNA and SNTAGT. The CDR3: CASSDSSGPNNEQFF. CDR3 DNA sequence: TGTGCCAGCAGTGACTCTAGCGGGCCTAACAATGAGCAGTTCTTC.

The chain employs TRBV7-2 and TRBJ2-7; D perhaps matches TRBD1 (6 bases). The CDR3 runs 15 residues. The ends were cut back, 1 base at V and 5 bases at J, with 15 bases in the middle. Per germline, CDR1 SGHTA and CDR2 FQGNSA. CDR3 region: CASSLVSQGLHEQYF. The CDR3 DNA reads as TGTGCCAGCAGCTTAGTAAGCCAGGGGCTACACGAGCAGTACTTC. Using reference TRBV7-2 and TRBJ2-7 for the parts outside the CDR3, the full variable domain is GAGVSQSPSNKVTEKGKDVELRCDPISGHTALYWYRQSLGQGLEFLIYFQGNSAPDKSGLPSDRFSAERTGGSVSTLTIQRTQQEDSAVYLCASSLVSQGLHEQYFGPGTRLTVT.

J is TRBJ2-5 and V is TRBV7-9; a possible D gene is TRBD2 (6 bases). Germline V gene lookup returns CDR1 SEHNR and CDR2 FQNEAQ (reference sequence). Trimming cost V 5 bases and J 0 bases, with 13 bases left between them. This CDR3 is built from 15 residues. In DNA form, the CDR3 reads TGTGCCAGCAGCGCGGGACTTCTGTACCAAGAGACCCAGTACTTC. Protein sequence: CASSAGLLYQETQYF.

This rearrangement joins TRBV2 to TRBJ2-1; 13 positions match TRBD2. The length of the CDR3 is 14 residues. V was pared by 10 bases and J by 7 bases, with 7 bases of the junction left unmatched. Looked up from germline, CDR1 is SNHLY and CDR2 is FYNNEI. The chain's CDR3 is CATQLAGGTNEQFF. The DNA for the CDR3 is TGTGCCACACAACTAGCGGGGGGGACGAATGAGCAGTTCTTC.

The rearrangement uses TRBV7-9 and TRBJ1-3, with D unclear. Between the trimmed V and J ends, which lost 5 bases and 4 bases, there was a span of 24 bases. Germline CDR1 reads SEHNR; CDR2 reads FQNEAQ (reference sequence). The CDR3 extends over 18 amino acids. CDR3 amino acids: CASSQPRGTFSAGNTIYF. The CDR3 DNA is TGTGCCAGCAGCCAACCCCGGGGTACCTTTAGCGCCGGAAACACCATATATTTT.

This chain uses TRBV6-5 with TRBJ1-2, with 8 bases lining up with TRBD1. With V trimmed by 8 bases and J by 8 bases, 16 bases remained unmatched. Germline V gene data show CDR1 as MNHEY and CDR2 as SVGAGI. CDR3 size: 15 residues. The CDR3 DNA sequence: TGTGCCAGCCACAGTTTTAGGACAGGGAACGCCGGCTACACCTTC. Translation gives CASHSFRTGNAGYTF.

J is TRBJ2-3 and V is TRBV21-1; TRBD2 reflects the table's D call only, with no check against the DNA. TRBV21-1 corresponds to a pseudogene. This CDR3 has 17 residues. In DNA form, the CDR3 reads TGTGCCAGCAGCAAAGTGGGGGGACCCCCAATCACAGATACGCAGTATTTT. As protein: CASSKVGGPPITDTQYF.

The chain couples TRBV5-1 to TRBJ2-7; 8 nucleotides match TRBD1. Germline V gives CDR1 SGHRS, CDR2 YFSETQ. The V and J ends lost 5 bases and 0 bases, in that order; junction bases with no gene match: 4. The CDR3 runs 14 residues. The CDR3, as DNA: TGCGCCAGCAGGGGACAGGCGAGCTCCTACGAGCAGTACTTC. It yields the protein CASRGQASSYEQYF.

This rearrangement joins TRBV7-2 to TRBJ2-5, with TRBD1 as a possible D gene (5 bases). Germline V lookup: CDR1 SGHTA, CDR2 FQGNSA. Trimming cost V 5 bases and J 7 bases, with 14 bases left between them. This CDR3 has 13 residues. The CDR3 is CASSPQGSRTQYF. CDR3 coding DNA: TGTGCCAGCAGCCCCCAGGGTAGCCGGACCCAGTACTTC.

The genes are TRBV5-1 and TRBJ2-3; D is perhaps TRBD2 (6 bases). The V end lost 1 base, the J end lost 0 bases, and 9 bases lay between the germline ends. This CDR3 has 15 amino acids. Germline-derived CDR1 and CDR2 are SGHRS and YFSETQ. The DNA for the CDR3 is TGCGCCAGCAGCTTGTATCTAGCGAGCACAGATACGCAGTATTTT. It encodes CASSLYLASTDTQYF.

The CDR3 here is CSVEGGGDETQYF. The CDR3 bases are TGCAGCGTTGAAGGGGGGGGTGACGAGACCCAGTACTTC. The chain combines TRBV29-1 with TRBJ2-5; TRBD2 matches 7 bases. The CDR3 has 13 amino acids. Trimming cost V 1 base and J 5 bases; bases outside gene matches: 4. Germline V gene data show CDR1 as SQVTM and CDR2 as ANQGSEA.

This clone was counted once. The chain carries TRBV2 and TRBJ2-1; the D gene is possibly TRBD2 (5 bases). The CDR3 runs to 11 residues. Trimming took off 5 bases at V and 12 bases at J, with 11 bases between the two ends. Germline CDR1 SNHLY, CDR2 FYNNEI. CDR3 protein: CASSKLDLQFF. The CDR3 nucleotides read TGTGCCAGCAGTAAACTAGATTTGCAGTTCTTC.

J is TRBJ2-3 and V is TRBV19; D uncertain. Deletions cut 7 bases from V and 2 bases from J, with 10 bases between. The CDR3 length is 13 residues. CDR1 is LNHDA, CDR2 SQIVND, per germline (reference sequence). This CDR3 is CASKPADTDTQYF. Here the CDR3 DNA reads TGTGCCAGTAAGCCCGCGGACACAGATACGCAGTATTTT.

The CDR3 nucleotides are TGTGCCAGCAGCTTGTTCGGTGAATCTGTTAATGAGCAGTTCTTC. Translation gives CASSLFGESVNEQFF. The chain combines TRBV5-5 with TRBJ2-1; D gene ambiguous. Germline CDR1 is SGHKS and CDR2 is YYEKEE (reference sequence). This CDR3 region has 15 residues. V lost 1 base to trimming and J lost 7 bases, with 15 bases between them.

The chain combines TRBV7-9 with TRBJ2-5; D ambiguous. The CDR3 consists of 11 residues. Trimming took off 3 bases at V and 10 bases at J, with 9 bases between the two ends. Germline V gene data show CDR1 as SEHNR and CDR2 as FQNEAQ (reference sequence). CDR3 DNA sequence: TGTGCCAGCAGCTTTGGGCTCATCCAGTACTTC. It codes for CASSFGLIQYF.

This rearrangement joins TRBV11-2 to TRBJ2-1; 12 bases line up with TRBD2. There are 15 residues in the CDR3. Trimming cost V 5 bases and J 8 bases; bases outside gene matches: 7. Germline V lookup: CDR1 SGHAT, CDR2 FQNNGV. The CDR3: CASSGLAGRGHEQFF. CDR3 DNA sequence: TGTGCCAGCAGCGGACTAGCGGGGAGAGGCCATGAGCAGTTCTTC.

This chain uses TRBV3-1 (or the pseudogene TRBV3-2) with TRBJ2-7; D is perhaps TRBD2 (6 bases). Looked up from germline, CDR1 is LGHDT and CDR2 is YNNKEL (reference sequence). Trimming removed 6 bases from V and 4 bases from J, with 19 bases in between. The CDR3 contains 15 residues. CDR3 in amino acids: CASSSSPGTEYEQYF. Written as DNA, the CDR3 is TGTGCCAGCAGTTCATCCCCAGGGACTGAATACGAGCAGTACTTC.

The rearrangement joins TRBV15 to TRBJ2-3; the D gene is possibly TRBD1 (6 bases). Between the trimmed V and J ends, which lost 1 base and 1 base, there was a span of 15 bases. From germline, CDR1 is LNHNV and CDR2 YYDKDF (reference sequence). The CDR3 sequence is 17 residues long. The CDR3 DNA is TGTGCCACCAGCAGAGCTTCGAACTACAGGGGCACAGATACGCAGTATTTT. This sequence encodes CATSRASNYRGTDTQYF.

This CDR3 is CAWSLQGPTIYF. The CDR3 nucleotides read TGTGCCTGGAGTCTACAGGGGCCCACCATATATTTT. The gene calls are TRBV30 and TRBJ1-3; 7 positions agree with TRBD1. Trimming took 2 bases from V and 9 from J; bases not matched to a gene: 4. Germline V gene sequence: CDR1 GTSNPN, CDR2 SVGIG (reference sequence). CDR3 length equals 12 residues.

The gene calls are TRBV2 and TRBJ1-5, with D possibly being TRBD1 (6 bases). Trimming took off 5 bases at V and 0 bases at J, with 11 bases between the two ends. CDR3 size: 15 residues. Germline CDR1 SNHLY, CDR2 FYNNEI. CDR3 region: CASSFGQTSNQPQHF. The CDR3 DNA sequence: TGTGCCAGCAGTTTTGGACAGACTAGCAATCAGCCCCAGCATTTT.

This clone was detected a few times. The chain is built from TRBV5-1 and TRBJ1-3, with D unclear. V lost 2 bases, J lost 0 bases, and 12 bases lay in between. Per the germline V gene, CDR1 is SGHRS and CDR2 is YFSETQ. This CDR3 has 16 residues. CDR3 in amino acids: CASSFTPQDSGNTIYF. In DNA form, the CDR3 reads TGCGCCAGCAGCTTTACCCCCCAGGACTCTGGAAACACCATATATTTT. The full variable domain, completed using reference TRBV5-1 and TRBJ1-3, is KAGVTQTPRYLIKTRGQQVTLSCSPISGHRSVSWYQQTPGQGLQFLFEYFSETQRNKGNFPGRFSGRQFSNSRSEMNVSTLELGDSALYLCASSFTPQDSGNTIYFGEGSWLTVV.

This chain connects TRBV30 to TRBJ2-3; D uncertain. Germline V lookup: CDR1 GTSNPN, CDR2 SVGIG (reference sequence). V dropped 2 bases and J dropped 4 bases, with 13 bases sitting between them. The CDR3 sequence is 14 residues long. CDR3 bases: TGTGCCTGGAGTTACGGGTCTCTGTCAGATACGCAGTATTTT. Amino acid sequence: CAWSYGSLSDTQYF.

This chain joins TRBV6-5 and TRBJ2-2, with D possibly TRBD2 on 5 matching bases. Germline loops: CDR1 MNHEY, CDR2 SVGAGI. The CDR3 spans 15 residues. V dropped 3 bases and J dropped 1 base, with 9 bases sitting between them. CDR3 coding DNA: TGTGCCAGCAGTTATCGGGGTGGGAACACCGGGGAGCTGTTTTTT. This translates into CASSYRGGNTGELFF.

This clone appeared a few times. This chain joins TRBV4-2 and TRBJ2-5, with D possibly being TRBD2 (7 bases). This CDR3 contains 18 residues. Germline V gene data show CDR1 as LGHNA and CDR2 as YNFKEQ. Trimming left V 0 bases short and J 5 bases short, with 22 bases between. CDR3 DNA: TGTGCCAGCAGCCAAGATCCTAGAGGGGGGGGCCCCCGGGAGACCCAGTACTTC. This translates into CASSQDPRGGGPRETQYF.

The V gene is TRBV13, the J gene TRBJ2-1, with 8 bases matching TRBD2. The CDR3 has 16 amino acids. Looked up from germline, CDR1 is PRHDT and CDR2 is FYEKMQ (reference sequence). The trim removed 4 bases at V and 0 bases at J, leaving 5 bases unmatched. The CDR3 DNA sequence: TGTGCCAGCAGCTCGGTTAGCGGGGTCTCCTACAATGAGCAGTTCTTC. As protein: CASSSVSGVSYNEQFF.

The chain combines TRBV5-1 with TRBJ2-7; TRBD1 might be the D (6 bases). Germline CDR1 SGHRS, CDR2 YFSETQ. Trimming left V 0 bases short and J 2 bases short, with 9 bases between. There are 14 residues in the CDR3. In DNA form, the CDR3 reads TGCGCCAGCAGCTTGGCCCAGGGGACCTACGAGCAGTACTTC. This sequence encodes CASSLAQGTYEQYF.

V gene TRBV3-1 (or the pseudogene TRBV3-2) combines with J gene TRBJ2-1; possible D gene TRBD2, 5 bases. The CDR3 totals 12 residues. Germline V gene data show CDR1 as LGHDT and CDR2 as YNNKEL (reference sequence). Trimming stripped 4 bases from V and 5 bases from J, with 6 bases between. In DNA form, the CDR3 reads TGTGCCAGCAGCCGAGGGAACAATGAGCAGTTCTTC. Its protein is CASSRGNNEQFF.

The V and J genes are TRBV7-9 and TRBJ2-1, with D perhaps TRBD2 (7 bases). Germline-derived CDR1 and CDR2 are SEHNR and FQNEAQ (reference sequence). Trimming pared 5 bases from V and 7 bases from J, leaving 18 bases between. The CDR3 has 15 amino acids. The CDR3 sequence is CASSPREGVWNEQFF. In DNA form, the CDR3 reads TGTGCCAGCAGCCCCAGGGAGGGGGTTTGGAATGAGCAGTTCTTC. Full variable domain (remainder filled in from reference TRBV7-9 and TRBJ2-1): DTGVSQNPRHKITKRGQNVTFRCDPISEHNRLYWYRQTLGQGPEFLTYFQNEAQLEKSRLLSDRFSAERPKGSFSTLEIQRTEQGDSAMYLCASSPREGVWNEQFFGPGTRLTVL.